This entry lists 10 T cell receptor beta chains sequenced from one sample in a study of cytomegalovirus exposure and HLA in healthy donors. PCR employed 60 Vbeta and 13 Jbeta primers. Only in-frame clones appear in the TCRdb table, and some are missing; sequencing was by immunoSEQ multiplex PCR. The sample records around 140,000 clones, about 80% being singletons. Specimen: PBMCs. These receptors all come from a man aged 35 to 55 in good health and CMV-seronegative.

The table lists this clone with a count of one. The CDR3 protein is CASSPGQGTSSYNSPLHF. The CDR3 DNA reads TGTGCCAGCAGCCCCGGACAGGGGACGAGCTCCTATAATTCACCCCTCCACTTT. The chain is built from TRBV9 and TRBJ1-6, with 9 bases matching TRBD1. The CDR3 covers 18 residues. Germline V gene data show CDR1 as SGDLS and CDR2 as YYNGEE. The V segment lost 4 bases and the J segment 0 bases; nucleotides outside the gene matches: 8. Supplemented by reference TRBV9 and TRBJ1-6, the full variable domain reads DSGVTQTPKHLITATGQRVTLRCSPRSGDLSVYWYQQSLDQGLQFLIQYYNGEERAKGNILERFSAQQFPDLHSELNLSSLELGDSALYFCASSPGQGTSSYNSPLHFGNGTRLTVT.

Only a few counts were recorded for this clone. CDR3 amino acids: CASSPDRANYGYTF. The CDR3 region has the DNA TGTGCCAGCAGCCCAGACAGGGCTAACTATGGCTACACCTTC. V gene TRBV6-5 combines with J gene TRBJ1-2, with 7 positions matching TRBD1. This CDR3 is built from 14 residues. Germline CDR1 reads MNHEY; CDR2 reads SVGAGI. Trimming took 6 bases from V and 0 from J; bases not matched to a gene: 4.

The CDR3 bases are TGTGCCAGTAGTATAGGTACCGGGTTCGCGAATTCACCCCTCCACTTT. This sequence encodes CASSIGTGFANSPLHF. The rearrangement uses TRBV19 and TRBJ1-6; D remains ambiguous. The germline V and J ends were trimmed by 1 base and 7 bases, with 14 bases remaining between them. CDR1 and CDR2 (germline): LNHDA, SQIVND (reference sequence). There are 16 residues in the CDR3.

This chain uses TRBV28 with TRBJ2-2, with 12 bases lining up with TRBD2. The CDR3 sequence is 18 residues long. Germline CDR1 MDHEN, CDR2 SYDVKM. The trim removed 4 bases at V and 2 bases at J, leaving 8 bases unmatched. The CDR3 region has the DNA TGTGCCAGCAGTTCCCACCTAGCGGGGGGGCCCAACACCGGGGAGCTGTTTTTT. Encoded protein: CASSSHLAGGPNTGELFF.

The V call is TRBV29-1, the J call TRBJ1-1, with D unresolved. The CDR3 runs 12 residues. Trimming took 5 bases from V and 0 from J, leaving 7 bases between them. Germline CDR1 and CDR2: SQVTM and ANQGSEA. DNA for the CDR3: TGCAGCGTTCAATCAGTGAACACTGAAGCTTTCTTT. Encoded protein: CSVQSVNTEAFF.

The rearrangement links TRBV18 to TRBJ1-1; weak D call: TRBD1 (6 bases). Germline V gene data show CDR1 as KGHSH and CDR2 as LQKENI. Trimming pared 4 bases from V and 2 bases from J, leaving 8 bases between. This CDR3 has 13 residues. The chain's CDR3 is CASSRGQNTEAFF. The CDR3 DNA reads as TGTGCCAGCTCACGGGGACAAAACACTGAAGCTTTCTTT.

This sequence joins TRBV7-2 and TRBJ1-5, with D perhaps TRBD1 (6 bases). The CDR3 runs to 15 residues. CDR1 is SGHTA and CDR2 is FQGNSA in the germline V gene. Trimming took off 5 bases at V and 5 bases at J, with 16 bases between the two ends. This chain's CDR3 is CASSNQGSSDQPQHF. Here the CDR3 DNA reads TGTGCCAGCAGCAATCAGGGGAGTTCGGATCAGCCCCAGCATTTT.

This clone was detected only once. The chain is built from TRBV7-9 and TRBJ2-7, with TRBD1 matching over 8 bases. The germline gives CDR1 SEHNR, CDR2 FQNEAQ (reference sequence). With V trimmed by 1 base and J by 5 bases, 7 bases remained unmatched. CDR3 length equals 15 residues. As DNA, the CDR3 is TGTGCCAGCAGCTTAGGGGCAGGGGGCATCCACGAGCAGTACTTC. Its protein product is CASSLGAGGIHEQYF.

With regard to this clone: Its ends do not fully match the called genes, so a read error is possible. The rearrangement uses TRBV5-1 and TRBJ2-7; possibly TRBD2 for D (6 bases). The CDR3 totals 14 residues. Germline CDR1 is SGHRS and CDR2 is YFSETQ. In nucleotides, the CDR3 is TGCGCCAGCAGGTTGGACTATGGGTCCTACGAGCAGTACTTC. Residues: CASRLDYGSYEQYF.

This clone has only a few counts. CDR3 protein: CASSLSSSPLHF. CDR3 DNA: TGTGCCAGTAGTTTGTCCAGTTCACCCCTCCACTTT. The gene calls are TRBV19 and TRBJ1-6; no reliable D call. V gave up 5 bases and J gave up 9 bases, with 8 bases separating them. Germline values: CDR1 LNHDA, CDR2 SQIVND (reference sequence). This CDR3 comprises 12 residues.